This T cell receptor beta chain is drawn from a study of T cell changes during pregnancy in multiple sclerosis (dated by TCRdb to about 2019). With regard to the full study: The study looked at changes in the T cell repertoire across pregnancy in women with multiple sclerosis.

Note on this clone: Its antigen is still unknown. The record has no base qualities; no much larger clone is one base away.

CDR1 MNHEY and CDR2 SMNVEV are derived from the germline V gene (reference sequence). The CDR3, cysteine through phenylalanine, is 12 amino acids long. The only DNA kept is the CDR3, 36 bases in frame from the first base. V sheds 4 bases and J sheds 6 bases, leaving 7 bases between their ends. Library construction relied on the immunoSEQ multiplex PCR assay. TCRdb obtained this table from immuneACCESS and retained in-frame rearrangements with V and J assigned. These tables miss some clones; where compared with another copy, unresolved V genes account for less than half of the shortfall, and the remainder is unexplained. Recorded for this sample are under 100,000 clones; roughly 93% of them occurred a single time. The ten largest clones represent 2.5% of the sample.

Material: peripheral blood, obtained in the third trimester of pregnancy. The V and J segments used are TRBV27 and TRBJ2-1, and the D gene may be TRBD2, 6 bases matching. This clonotype was obtained from a female donor with multiple sclerosis, enrolled in a pregnancy study. The CDR3 protein is CASSWGVNEQFF. The DNA sequence is TGTGCCAGCAGTTGGGGGGTCAATGAGCAGTTCTTC.